There are a few counts of the clone carrying this T cell receptor (beta chain). The data derive from a study of blood T cell repertoires in COVID-19. Donors in Cohort 3 who had recovered were those with two negative PCRs, healthcare professional clearance, or resolution of their symptoms. The germline V gene encodes CDR1 SGHRS and CDR2 YFSETQ. Trimming cost V 3 bases and J 5 bases; bases outside gene matches: 7. The CDR3 has 14 amino acids. Method: immunoSEQ multiplex PCR; TCRdb's copy keeps in-frame clones and lacks some. In the table there are a few hundred thousand clones, roughly 88% of which are singletons.

V gene TRBV5-1 combines with J gene TRBJ1-1; 7 nucleotides match TRBD1. This clonotype was obtained from a woman in her forties or fifties who had recovered from COVID-19. The material sequenced was PBMCs or T cells enriched from blood (not recorded which). The chain's CDR3 is CASSSQGEETEAFF. For the CDR3, the DNA is TGCGCCAGCAGCTCGCAGGGGGAAGAGACTGAAGCTTTCTTT.